The 14 T cell receptor beta chains given below trace back to one sample, sequenced in a study of cytomegalovirus exposure and HLA in healthy donors. PCR employed 60 Vbeta and 13 Jbeta primers. The data were produced by immunoSEQ multiplex PCR, yet TCRdb's version contains in-frame clones alone and is incomplete. The table includes tens of thousands of clones, 75% to 80% detected once. Input material: PBMCs. The receptors originated from a female donor in good health and CMV-seronegative.

CDR3 sequence: CASSLAAGTNYGYTF. The CDR3 bases are TGTGCCAGCAGCTTGGCCGCAGGGACTAACTATGGCTACACCTTC. The genes are TRBV5-5 and TRBJ1-2, with D perhaps matching TRBD1 (5 bases). Trimming pared 0 bases from V and 0 bases from J, leaving 9 bases between. Germline lookup yields CDR1 SGHKS and CDR2 YYEKEE (reference sequence). This CDR3 region has 15 residues. Full variable domain (outside the CDR3, taken from reference TRBV5-5 and TRBJ1-2): DAGVTQSPTHLIKTRGQQVTLRCSPISGHKSVSWYQQVLGQGPQFIFQYYEKEERGRGNFPDRFSARQFPNYSSELNVNALLLGDSALYLCASSLAAGTNYGYTFGSGTRLTVV.

The genes are TRBV27 and TRBJ2-7, with 10 bases that match TRBD1. CDR3 length: 15 residues. The germline V gene encodes CDR1 MNHEY and CDR2 SMNVEV (reference sequence). V was clipped by 6 bases and J by 3 bases; unmatched bases: 8. The DNA of the CDR3 is TGTGCCAGCAGGTGGGACAGGGGTCGGAGCTACGAGCAGTACTTC. Amino acid sequence: CASRWDRGRSYEQYF.

This clone was seen only once. The chain employs TRBV5-1 and TRBJ2-5; the D gene is possibly TRBD1 (6 bases). The tail of the sequence fits TRBJ2-7 better, so the J call may be wrong. Germline loops: CDR1 SGHRS, CDR2 YFSETQ. The CDR3 runs to 16 residues. The CDR3 DNA is TGCGCCAGCAGCTTGGCCATGGCAGGGGTTACCTACGAGCAGTACTTC. Amino acid sequence: CASSLAMAGVTYEQYF.

V gene TRBV2 combines with J gene TRBJ2-2; 7 bases are a match to TRBD2. CDR3 length: 12 residues. The V gene end was trimmed by 11 bases and the J gene end by 6 bases; junction bases not matched to a gene: 6. CDR1 is SNHLY, CDR2 FYNNEI, per germline. CDR3: CAGGDGAGELFF. DNA for the CDR3: TGTGCCGGGGGGGACGGGGCCGGGGAGCTGTTTTTT.

The rearrangement uses TRBV19 and TRBJ1-5, with 11 positions matching TRBD1. J was trimmed by 6 bases and V by 5 bases; bases with no gene match: 9. Germline assignment: CDR1 LNHDA and CDR2 SQIVND (reference sequence). The CDR3 consists of 16 residues. CDR3 protein: CASSAGQGAIGQPQHF. Written as DNA, the CDR3 is TGTGCCAGTAGTGCCGGACAGGGGGCTATTGGTCAGCCCCAGCATTTT.

The CDR3 spells CASRVGGAETQYF. In nucleotides, the CDR3 is TGTGCCAGCAGGGTCGGGGGGGCTGAGACCCAGTACTTC. This chain connects TRBV2 to TRBJ2-5; 8 nucleotides match TRBD2. The V and J ends lost 6 bases and 5 bases, in that order; junction bases with no gene match: 5. This CDR3 spans 13 amino acids. CDR1 is SNHLY and CDR2 is FYNNEI in the germline V gene.

The V and J genes are TRBV5-6 and TRBJ1-2; tentative D call: TRBD1 (5 bases). Germline lookup yields CDR1 SGHDT and CDR2 YYEEEE. The CDR3 is 16 amino acids. V shed 4 bases and J shed 4 bases, with 20 bases lying between them. The CDR3 reads CASSPGVGGLIYGYTF. CDR3 in DNA: TGTGCCAGCAGCCCCGGGGTTGGGGGGTTGATCTATGGCTACACCTTC.

The chain carries TRBV4-1 and TRBJ1-2; weak D call: TRBD1 (5 bases). This CDR3 has 15 amino acids. The germline V and J ends were trimmed by 3 bases and 5 bases, with 16 bases remaining between them. Germline loops: CDR1 MGHRA, CDR2 YSYEKL. The CDR3 here is CASSQGNRGRYGYTF. The CDR3 coding sequence is TGCGCCAGCAGCCAGGGAAATAGGGGCCGATATGGCTACACCTTC.

This chain connects TRBV7-2 to TRBJ1-5, with 7 bases lining up with TRBD1. With V trimmed by 4 bases and J by 7 bases, 7 bases remained unmatched. The CDR3 consists of 14 residues. Germline-derived CDR1 and CDR2 are SGHTA and FQGNSA. This chain's CDR3 is CASSYRGGGQPQHF. The CDR3 nucleotides read TGTGCCAGCAGCTACAGGGGAGGTGGGCAGCCCCAGCATTTT. The variable domain in full, completed from reference TRBV7-2 and TRBJ1-5, reads GAGVSQSPSNKVTEKGKDVELRCDPISGHTALYWYRQSLGQGLEFLIYFQGNSAPDKSGLPSDRFSAERTGGSVSTLTIQRTQQEDSAVYLCASSYRGGGQPQHFGDGTRLSIL.

The genes are TRBV15 and TRBJ1-4, with D unresolved. V was pared by 0 bases and J by 4 bases, with 12 bases between. This CDR3 region has 16 residues. From germline, CDR1 is LNHNV and CDR2 YYDKDF (reference sequence). The CDR3 is CATSRDLLADNEKLFF. CDR3 DNA: TGTGCCACCAGCAGAGATCTGCTGGCAGATAATGAAAAACTGTTTTTT.

V and J are TRBV5-1 and TRBJ2-2; 10 positions agree with TRBD1. Trimming removed 3 bases from V and 7 bases from J; junction bases left unmatched: 3. The CDR3 length is 14 residues. Germline CDR1 and CDR2: SGHRS and YFSETQ. The CDR3, as DNA: TGCGCCAGCAGCTGGACAGGGGGTCACGGGGAGCTGTTTTTT. It encodes CASSWTGGHGELFF.

The sample holds one count of this clone. CDR3 sequence: CASSLGVSVSEQFF. CDR3 coding DNA: TGTGCCAGCAGCTTAGGAGTTAGCGTGAGTGAGCAGTTCTTC. The chain combines TRBV7-3 with TRBJ2-1, with D possibly TRBD2 on 5 matching bases. Trimming removed 2 bases from V and 9 bases from J, with 14 bases in between. This CDR3 is 14 amino acids long. Germline CDR1 is SGHTA and CDR2 is FQGTGA. The full variable domain, with the rest looked up from reference TRBV7-3 and TRBJ2-1, is GAGVSQTPSNKVTEKGKYVELRCDPISGHTALYWYRQSLGQGPEFLIYFQGTGAADDSGLPNDRFFAVRPEGSVSTLKIQRTERGDSAVYLCASSLGVSVSEQFFGPGTRLTVL.

The CDR3 coding sequence is TGTGCCAGTAGAAAAGGACTAGCGGGGGGGCAAGAGACCCAGTACTTC. Protein sequence: CASRKGLAGGQETQYF. The J gene is TRBJ2-5, the V gene TRBV19; 15 bases align to TRBD2. The CDR3 covers 16 residues. CDR1 and CDR2 (germline): LNHDA, SQIVND (reference sequence). V lost 6 bases and J lost 2; bases outside the gene matches: 4. Full variable domain (remainder filled in from reference TRBV19 and TRBJ2-5): DGGITQSPKYLFRKEGQNVTLSCEQNLNHDAMYWYRQDPGQGLRLIYYSQIVNDFQKGDIAEGYSVSREKKESFPLTVTSAQKNPTAFYLCASRKGLAGGQETQYFGPGTRLLVL.

Details on this clone: One end of the junction does not line up with germline, which may come from a read error. Other DNA sequences from this sample encode an identical CDR3 as well. V and J are TRBV27 and TRBJ2-1; D possibly corresponds to TRBD1 (6 bases). Germline assignment: CDR1 MNHEY and CDR2 SMNVEV (reference sequence). The CDR3 extends over 14 amino acids. For the CDR3, the DNA is TGTGCCAGCAGTTTATCGCGGACAGCTAATGAGCAATTCTTC. Amino acids: CASSLSRTANEQFF.